The 2 T cell receptor beta chains listed next were all sequenced from one sample in a study of beta chain features in type 1 diabetes. General study points: Researchers report that Type 1 diabetes patients had moderately but significantly shorter TCRB CDR3s across all four CD4+ subsets.

The isolated RNA, all of it, was reverse transcribed, so expressed TCRB transcripts were what got sequenced. Only in-frame clones appear in the TCRdb table, and some are missing; sequencing was by immunoSEQ multiplex PCR. The profile shows 550,000 to 850,000 clones, around an eighth of them singletons. No antigens are known for them. Sequencing used naive CD4+ T cells from blood. These receptors all come from a young man with type 1 diabetes.

V and J are TRBV30 and TRBJ1-2; D is perhaps TRBD1 (6 bases). V lost 4 bases, J lost 0 bases, and 9 bases lay in between. The germline V gene encodes CDR1 GTSNPN and CDR2 SVGIG (reference sequence). CDR3 length: 13 residues. The CDR3 reads CAWKTGSNYGYTF. As DNA, the CDR3 is TGTGCCTGGAAGACAGGTTCTAACTATGGCTACACCTTC. The full variable domain, rest sourced from reference TRBV30 and TRBJ1-2, is SQTIHQWPATLVQPVGSPLSLECTVEGTSNPNLYWYRQAAGRGLQLLFYSVGIGQISSEVPQNLSASRPQDRQFILSSKKLLLSDSGFYLCAWKTGSNYGYTFGSGTRLTVV.

The gene calls are TRBV13 and TRBJ2-7, with D unresolved. The CDR3 is 12 amino acids. CDR1 and CDR2 (germline): PRHDT, FYEKMQ (reference sequence). V shed 5 bases and J shed 2 bases, with 7 bases lying between them. DNA of the CDR3: TGTGCCAGCAGCCAGCGCCCCTACGAGCAGTACTTC. It yields the protein CASSQRPYEQYF.